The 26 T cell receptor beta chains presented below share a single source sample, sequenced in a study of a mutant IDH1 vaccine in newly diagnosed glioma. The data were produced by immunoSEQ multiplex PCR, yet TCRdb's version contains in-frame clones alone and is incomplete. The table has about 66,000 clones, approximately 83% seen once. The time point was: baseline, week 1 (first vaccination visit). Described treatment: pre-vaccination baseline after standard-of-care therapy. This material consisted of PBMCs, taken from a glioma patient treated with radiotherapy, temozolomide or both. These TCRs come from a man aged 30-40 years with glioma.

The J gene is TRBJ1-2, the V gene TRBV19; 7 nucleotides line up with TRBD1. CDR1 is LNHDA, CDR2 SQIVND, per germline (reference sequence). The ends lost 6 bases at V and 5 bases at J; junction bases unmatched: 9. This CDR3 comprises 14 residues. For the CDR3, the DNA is TGTGCCAGTAGCACAGACAGGGACCAATATGGCTACACCTTC. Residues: CASSTDRDQYGYTF.

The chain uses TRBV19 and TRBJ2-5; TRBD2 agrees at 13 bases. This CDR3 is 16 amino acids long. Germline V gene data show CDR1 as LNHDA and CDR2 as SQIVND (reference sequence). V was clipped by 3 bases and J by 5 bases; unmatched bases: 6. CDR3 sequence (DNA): TGTGCCAGTAGTATCCCGGGACTAGCGGGACGGGAGACCCAGTACTTC. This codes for CASSIPGLAGRETQYF.

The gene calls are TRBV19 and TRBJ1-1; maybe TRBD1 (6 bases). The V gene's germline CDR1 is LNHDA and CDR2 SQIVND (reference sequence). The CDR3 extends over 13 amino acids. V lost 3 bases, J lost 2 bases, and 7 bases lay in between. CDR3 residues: CASSMGANTEAFF. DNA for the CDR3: TGTGCCAGTAGTATGGGGGCAAACACTGAAGCTTTCTTT.

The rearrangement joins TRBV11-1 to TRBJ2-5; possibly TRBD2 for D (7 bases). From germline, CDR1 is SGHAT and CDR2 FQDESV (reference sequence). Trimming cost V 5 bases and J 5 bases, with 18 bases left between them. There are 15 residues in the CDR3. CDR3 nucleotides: TGTGCCAGCAGCGTAATAGGCGGGGGCCTGGAGACCCAGTACTTC. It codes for CASSVIGGGLETQYF.

In DNA form, the CDR3 reads TGTGCCAGCTCACCACCGCTTGGGCAGGGAGAGACCCAGTACTTC. Translation gives CASSPPLGQGETQYF. This chain uses TRBV18 with TRBJ2-5; D possibly corresponds to TRBD1 (5 bases). CDR1 is KGHSH and CDR2 is LQKENI in the germline V gene. CDR3 size: 15 residues. The V end was cut by 0 bases, the J end by 4 bases, with 12 bases between.

The CDR3 DNA reads as TGCAGCGTTCGGGCCGGGAACACTGAAGCTTTCTTT. Translation: CSVRAGNTEAFF. The V and J genes are TRBV29-1 and TRBJ1-1; D remains ambiguous. CDR1 is SQVTM and CDR2 is ANQGSEA in the germline V gene. Trimming shortened V by 5 bases and J by 1 base, and 8 bases separated the two germline ends. The CDR3 spans 12 residues.

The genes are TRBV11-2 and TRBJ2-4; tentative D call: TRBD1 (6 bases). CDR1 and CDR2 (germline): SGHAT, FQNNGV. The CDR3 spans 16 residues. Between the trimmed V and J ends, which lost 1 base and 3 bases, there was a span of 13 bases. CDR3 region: CASSLGYRAGKNIQYF. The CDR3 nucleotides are TGTGCCAGCAGCTTAGGTTACAGGGCAGGCAAAAACATTCAGTACTTC.

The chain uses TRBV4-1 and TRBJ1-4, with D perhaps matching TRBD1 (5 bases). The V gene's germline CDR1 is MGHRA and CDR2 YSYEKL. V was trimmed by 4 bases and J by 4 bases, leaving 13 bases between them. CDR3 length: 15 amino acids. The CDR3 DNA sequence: TGCGCCAGCAGCCCGGCAGGGACGGGTAATGAAAAACTGTTTTTT. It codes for CASSPAGTGNEKLFF.

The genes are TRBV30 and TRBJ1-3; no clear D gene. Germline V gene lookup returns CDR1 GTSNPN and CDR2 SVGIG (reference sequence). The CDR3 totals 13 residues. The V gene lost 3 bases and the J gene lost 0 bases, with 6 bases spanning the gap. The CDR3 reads CAWSTVSGNTIYF. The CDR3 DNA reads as TGTGCCTGGAGCACAGTCTCTGGAAACACCATATATTTT.

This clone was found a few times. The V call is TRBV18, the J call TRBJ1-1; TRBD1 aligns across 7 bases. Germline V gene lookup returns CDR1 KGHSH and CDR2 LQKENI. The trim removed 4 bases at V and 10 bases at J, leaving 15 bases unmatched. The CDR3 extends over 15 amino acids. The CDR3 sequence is CASSRRGTDTLGAFF. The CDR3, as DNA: TGTGCCAGCTCACGGAGAGGGACAGACACTCTAGGAGCTTTCTTT.

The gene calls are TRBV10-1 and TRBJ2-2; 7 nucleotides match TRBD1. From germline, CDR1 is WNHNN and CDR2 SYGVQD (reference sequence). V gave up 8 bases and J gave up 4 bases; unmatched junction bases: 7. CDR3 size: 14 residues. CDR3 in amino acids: CASGGQESTGELFF. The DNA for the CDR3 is TGCGCCAGCGGCGGACAGGAGAGCACCGGGGAGCTGTTTTTT.

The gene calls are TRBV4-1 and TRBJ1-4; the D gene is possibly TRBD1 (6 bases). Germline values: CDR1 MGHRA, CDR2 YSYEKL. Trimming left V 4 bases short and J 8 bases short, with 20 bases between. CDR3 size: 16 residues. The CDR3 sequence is CASSRIGGGREEKLFF. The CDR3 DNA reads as TGCGCCAGCAGCCGTATCGGGGGGGGCCGGGAAGAAAAACTGTTTTTT.

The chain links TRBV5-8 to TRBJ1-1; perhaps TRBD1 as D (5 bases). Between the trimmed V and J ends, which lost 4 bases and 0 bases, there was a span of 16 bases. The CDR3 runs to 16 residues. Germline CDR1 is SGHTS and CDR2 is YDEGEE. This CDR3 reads CASSTRDSSMNTEAFF. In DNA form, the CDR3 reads TGTGCCAGCAGCACCCGGGACTCTTCTATGAACACTGAAGCTTTCTTT.

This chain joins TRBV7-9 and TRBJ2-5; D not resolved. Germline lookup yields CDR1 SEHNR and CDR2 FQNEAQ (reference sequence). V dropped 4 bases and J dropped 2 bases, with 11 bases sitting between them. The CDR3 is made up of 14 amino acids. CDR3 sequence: CASSSYRDQETQYF. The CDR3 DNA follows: TGTGCCAGCAGCTCCTACAGAGATCAAGAGACCCAGTACTTC.

The CDR3 DNA reads TGCGCCAGCAGCCAAGTTATGAACTTTTGGACAGACAATCAGCCCCAGCATTTT. Its protein product is CASSQVMNFWTDNQPQHF. The V and J genes are TRBV4-1 and TRBJ1-5, with D possibly TRBD1 on 6 matching bases. Trimming stripped 1 base from V and 3 bases from J, with 19 bases between. The germline V gene encodes CDR1 MGHRA and CDR2 YSYEKL. This CDR3 spans 18 amino acids.

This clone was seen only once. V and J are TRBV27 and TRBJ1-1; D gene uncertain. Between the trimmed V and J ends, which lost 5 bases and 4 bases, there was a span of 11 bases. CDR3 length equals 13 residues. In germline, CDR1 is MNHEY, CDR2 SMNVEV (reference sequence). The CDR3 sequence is CASSNSQTTEAFF. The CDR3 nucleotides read TGTGCCAGCAGTAACTCCCAGACCACTGAAGCTTTCTTT.

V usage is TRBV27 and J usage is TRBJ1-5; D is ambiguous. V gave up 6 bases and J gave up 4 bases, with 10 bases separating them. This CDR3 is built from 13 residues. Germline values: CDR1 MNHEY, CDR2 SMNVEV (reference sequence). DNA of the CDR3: TGTGCCAGCAGCCTTTCGGTAAATCAGCCCCAGCATTTT. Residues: CASSLSVNQPQHF.

Here the CDR3 reads CASSSGLAGGRETQYF. CDR3 bases: TGTGCCAGCAGCTCGGGACTAGCGGGGGGGCGTGAGACCCAGTACTTC. This rearrangement joins TRBV11-2 to TRBJ2-5, with TRBD2 matching over 16 bases. CDR3 length: 16 amino acids. CDR1 SGHAT and CDR2 FQNNGV come from the germline V gene. J lost 5 bases, V lost 4 bases, and 4 bases had no gene match. Full variable domain (rest looked up from reference TRBV11-2 and TRBJ2-5): EAGVAQSPRYKIIEKRQSVAFWCNPISGHATLYWYQQILGQGPKLLIQFQNNGVVDDSQLPKDRFSAERLKGVDSTLKIQPAKLEDSAVYLCASSSGLAGGRETQYFGPGTRLLVL.

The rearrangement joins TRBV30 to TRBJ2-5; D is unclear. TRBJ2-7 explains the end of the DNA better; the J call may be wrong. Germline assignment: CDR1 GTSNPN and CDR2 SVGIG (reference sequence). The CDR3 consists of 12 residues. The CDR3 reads CAWRLESYEQYF. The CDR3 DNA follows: TGTGCCTGGAGGTTGGAGAGCTACGAGCAGTACTTC.

As DNA, the CDR3 is TGTGCCAGCAGCTACACAGAGGGAAACACCATATATTTT. The encoded protein is CASSYTEGNTIYF. The V and J genes are TRBV13 and TRBJ1-3; D is ambiguous. The CDR3 consists of 13 residues. V lost 4 bases, J lost 4 bases, and 8 bases lay in between. The V gene's germline CDR1 is PRHDT and CDR2 FYEKMQ (reference sequence).

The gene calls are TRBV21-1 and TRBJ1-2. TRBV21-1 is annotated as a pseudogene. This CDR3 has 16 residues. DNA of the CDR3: TGTGCCAGCAGCAAGATGGGGAGACACCTTGGCTATGGCTACACCTTC. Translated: CASSKMGRHLGYGYTF.

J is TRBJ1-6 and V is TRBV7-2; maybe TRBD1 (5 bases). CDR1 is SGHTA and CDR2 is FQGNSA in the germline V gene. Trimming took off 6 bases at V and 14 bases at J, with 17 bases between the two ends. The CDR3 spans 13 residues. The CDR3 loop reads CASRRGTAESLHF. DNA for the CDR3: TGTGCCAGCAGGCGCGGGACGGCCGAATCCCTCCACTTT.

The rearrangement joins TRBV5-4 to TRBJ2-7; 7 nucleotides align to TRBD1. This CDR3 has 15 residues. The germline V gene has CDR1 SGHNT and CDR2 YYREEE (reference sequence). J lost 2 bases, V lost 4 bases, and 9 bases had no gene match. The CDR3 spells CASSLTFGQAYEQYF. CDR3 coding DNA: TGTGCCAGCAGCCTGACGTTCGGACAGGCCTACGAGCAGTACTTC.

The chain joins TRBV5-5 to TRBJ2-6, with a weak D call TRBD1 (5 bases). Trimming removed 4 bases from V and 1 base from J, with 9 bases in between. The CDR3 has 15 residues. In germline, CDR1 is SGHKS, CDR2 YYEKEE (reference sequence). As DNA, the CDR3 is TGTGCCAGCAGCCTTACAGGATCTGGGGCCAACGTCCTGACTTTC. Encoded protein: CASSLTGSGANVLTF.

CDR3 amino acids: CASTRFVDSGNTIYF. CDR3 bases: TGTGCCAGCACCCGTTTCGTGGACTCTGGAAACACCATATATTTT. This chain joins TRBV6-5 and TRBJ1-3; D is uncertain. CDR1 is MNHEY, CDR2 SVGAGI, per germline. Trimming removed 7 bases from V and 0 bases from J, with 13 bases in between. The length of the CDR3 is 15 residues.

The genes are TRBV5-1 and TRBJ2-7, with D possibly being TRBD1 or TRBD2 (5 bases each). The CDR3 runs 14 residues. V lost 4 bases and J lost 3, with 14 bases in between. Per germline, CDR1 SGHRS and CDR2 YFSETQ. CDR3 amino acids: CASSPPGTHYEQYF. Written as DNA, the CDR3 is TGCGCCAGCAGCCCGCCCGGGACCCACTACGAGCAGTACTTC.